This TCR beta chain was profiled in a study of neurological immune-mediated disorders. This clonotype was recorded at least ten times. What it binds is not known. The cDNA was generated by 5'RACE with 10-nucleotide random UMIs. TCRdb passed the 5' RACE reads through MiXCR, listing each CDR3 protein once. Here the sample spans 120,000 or so distinct CDR3 sequences, roughly 3.2% being singletons. Study conclusions and caveats: No CDR3 amino acid sequences recurred among expanded clones across subjects, suggesting private repertoires in all groups.

2 million PBMCs stored at -80 C were the source of the unsorted libraries. V trimming: 4 bases; J trimming: 7 bases; junction bases outside the gene matches: 6. Per the germline V gene, CDR1 is SGHAT and CDR2 is FQNNGV. The CDR3 has 14 amino acids. Input material: PBMCs. The genes are TRBV11-2 and TRBJ2-3; TRBD1 agrees at 9 bases. This sequence originates from a woman in her 30s with multiple sclerosis. The CDR3 sequence is CASSYSGQGNTQYF. CDR3 nucleotide sequence: TGTGCCAGCAGCTACTCGGGACAGGGTAATACGCAGTATTTT.